This is a list of T cell receptor beta chains from one sample in a study of read filtering for tumor transcriptome and immune sequencing. TCRdb re-derived calls from the reads in MiXCR, one entry per CDR3 protein. The sample consists of around 35,000 distinct CDR3 sequences, roughly an eighth of them appearing once. Sequenced material: a population of CD138-negative cells sorted from bone marrow. The source is a donor at least 40 years old with multiple myeloma. The CDR3 runs from the conserved cysteine through the conserved F or W. Each record gives: CDR3 protein, CDR3 DNA, V gene, D gene, clone size, J gene. The D gene is left open where the match is weak. Clone size is given for some rows only: seen once, a few or many times, or a class if the clone is expanded.

CASSQMTGDQETQYF,TGTGCCAGCAGCCAAATGACAGGAGACCAAGAGACCCAGTACTTC,TRBV3-1,NA,few,TRBJ2-5
CASGLSGAYNNEQFF,TGTGCTAGTGGTCTTAGCGGTGCATATAACAATGAGCAGTTCTTC,TRBV12-5,NA,many,TRBJ2-1
CASSTLGLERRNEQFF,TGTGCCAGCAGCACCCTCGGACTAGAACGTCGGAATGAGCAGTTCTTC,TRBV6-6,TRBD2,medium-sized,TRBJ2-1
CASSLFQGPTGELFF,TGTGCCAGCAGCTTATTTCAGGGGCCCACCGGGGAGCTGTTTTTT,TRBV7-2,NA,many,TRBJ2-2
CASSGSGTNYEQYF,TGTGCCAGCAGTGGCTCCGGGACAAACTACGAGCAGTACTTC,TRBV25-1,NA,many,TRBJ2-7
CSARDPPDLAGKSYTF,TGCAGTGCTAGAGACCCCCCGGACTTAGCTGGGAAAAGCTACACCTTC,TRBV20-1,NA,few,TRBJ1-2
CASSELQGNTGELFF,TGTGCCAGCAGTGAACTACAGGGGAACACCGGGGAGCTGTTTTTT,TRBV25-1,NA,NA,TRBJ2-2
CASSPGLEVPQYF,TGTGCCAGCAGCCCGGGACTGGAGGTACCCCAGTACTTC,TRBV3-1,NA,many,TRBJ2-5
CASSLVAGSYNEQFF,TGCGCCAGCAGCTTGGTGGCAGGCTCCTACAATGAGCAGTTCTTC,TRBV5-1,NA,NA,TRBJ2-1
CASSQAGQRNSPLHF,TGTGCCAGCAGCCAGGCTGGACAGAGGAATTCACCCCTCCACTTT,TRBV14,NA,many,TRBJ1-6
CASSNGVTELGETQYF,TGTGCCAGCAGCAACGGGGTCACGGAGTTGGGGGAGACCCAGTACTTC,TRBV3-1,NA,many,TRBJ2-5
CASSSTRDRAYNEQFF,TGCGCCAGCAGCTCTACCCGGGACAGGGCCTACAATGAGCAGTTCTTC,TRBV5-1,TRBD1,many,TRBJ2-1
CASRMGHDTGELFF,TGTGCCAGCAGAATGGGACACGACACCGGGGAGCTGTTTTTT,TRBV9,NA,many,TRBJ2-2
CSVSGPTDTQYF,TGCAGCGTCTCCGGGCCGACAGATACGCAGTATTTT,TRBV29-1,NA,many,TRBJ2-3
CASSRVGTAQPQHF,TGTGCCAGCAGCAGGGTGGGGACAGCGCAGCCCCAGCATTTT,TRBV11-2,TRBD1,many,TRBJ1-5
CASTIDSYNEQFF,TGTGCCAGCACCATAGACAGTTACAATGAGCAGTTCTTC,TRBV11-2,NA,many,TRBJ2-1
CASSLDGAGGPSDTQYF,TGTGCCAGCAGCTTGGATGGGGCGGGAGGGCCCTCGGATACGCAGTATTTT,TRBV5-8,TRBD2,many,TRBJ2-3
CARSLNGGSYEQYF,TGTGCCAGGAGCTTAAACGGGGGTTCCTACGAGCAGTACTTC,TRBV7-9,NA,NA,TRBJ2-7
CASSLEQGAREQFF,TGTGCCAGCAGCTTGGAACAGGGGGCGCGTGAGCAGTTCTTC,TRBV5-5,TRBD1,many,TRBJ2-1
CASSGGISNEQFF,TGTGCCAGCAGTGGCGGGATTTCCAATGAGCAGTTCTTC,TRBV2,NA,many,TRBJ2-1